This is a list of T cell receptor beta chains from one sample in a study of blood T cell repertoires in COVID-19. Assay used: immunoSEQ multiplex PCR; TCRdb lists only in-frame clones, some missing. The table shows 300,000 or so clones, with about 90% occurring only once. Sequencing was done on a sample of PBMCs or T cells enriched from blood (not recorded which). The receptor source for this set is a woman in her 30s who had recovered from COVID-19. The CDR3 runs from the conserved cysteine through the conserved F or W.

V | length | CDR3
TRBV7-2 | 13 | CASGRDRGRGYTF
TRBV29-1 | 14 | CSVEDPGTGDKQYF
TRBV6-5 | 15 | CASRIGQGRNQPQHF
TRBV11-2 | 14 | CASSRGGYNEKLFF
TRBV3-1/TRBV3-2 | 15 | CASSHGRTGLWEQYF
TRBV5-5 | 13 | CASSLVANTEAFF
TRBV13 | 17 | CASSPRGGRYSGNTIYF
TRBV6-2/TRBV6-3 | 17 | CASSQGTSGAFTDTQYF
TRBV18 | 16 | CASSPPGRNSNQPQHF
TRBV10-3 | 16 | CAISPWAADSGNTIYF
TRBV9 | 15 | CASSALTGITGELFF
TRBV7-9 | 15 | CASSLGTTNNSPLHF
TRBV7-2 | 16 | CASSPGDRGQGQPQHF
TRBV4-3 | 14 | CASSPEKSGVGQYF
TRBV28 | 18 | CASSSPGLAGGKRWEQYF
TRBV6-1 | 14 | CASSEGQGAEGYTF
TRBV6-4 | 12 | CASRVPSGGYTF
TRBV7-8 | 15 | CASSLAGGREETQYF
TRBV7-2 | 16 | CASSLEGARVQNIQYF
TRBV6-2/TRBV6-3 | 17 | CASSWGLRSTSTDTQYF
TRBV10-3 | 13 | CAISGGSQETQYF
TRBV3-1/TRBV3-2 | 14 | CASSLRGTVETQYF
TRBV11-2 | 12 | CASSGRVDTQYF
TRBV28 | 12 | CANPGGFQPQHF
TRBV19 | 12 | CASSIPPSALHF
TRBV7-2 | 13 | CASSLGAGETQYF
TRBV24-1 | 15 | CATSAWGGSTDTQYF
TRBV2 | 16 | CASSEARNAGTDTQYF
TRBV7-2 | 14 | CASSLEPHRDWQYF
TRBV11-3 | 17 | CASSLDSGGDLSYEQYF
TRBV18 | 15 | CASCSGDLISYEQYF
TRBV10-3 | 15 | CAISMTSGGGYEQYF
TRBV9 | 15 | CASTRGGGGTDTQYF
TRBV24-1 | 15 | CATSESGTGVETQYF
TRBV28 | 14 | CASWEGGDGNTIYF